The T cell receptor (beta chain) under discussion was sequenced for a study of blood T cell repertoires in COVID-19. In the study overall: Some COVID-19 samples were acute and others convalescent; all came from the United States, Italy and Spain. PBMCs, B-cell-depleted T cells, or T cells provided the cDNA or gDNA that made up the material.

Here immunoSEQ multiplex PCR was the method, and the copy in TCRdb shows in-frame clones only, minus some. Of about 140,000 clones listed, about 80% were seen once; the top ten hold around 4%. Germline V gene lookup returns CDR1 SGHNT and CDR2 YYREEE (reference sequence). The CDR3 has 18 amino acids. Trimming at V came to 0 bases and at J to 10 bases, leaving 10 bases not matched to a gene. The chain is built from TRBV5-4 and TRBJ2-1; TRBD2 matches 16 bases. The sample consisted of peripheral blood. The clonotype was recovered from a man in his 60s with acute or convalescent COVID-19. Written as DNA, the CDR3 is TGTGCCAGCAGCTTGGGGGGGACTAGCGGGAGGGCATTCGGGGAGCAGTTCTTC. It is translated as CASSLGGTSGRAFGEQFF.